This paragraph reports one T cell receptor (beta chain). Its cognate antigen is unknown. The data stem from a study of monozygotic twins with inflammatory bowel disease. The authors drew more than 2 ml of blood from each donor. With eight separate reactions per sample, the authors made cDNA. TCRdb re-called the 5' RACE reads; every CDR3 protein appears as one record, without DNA. Its clone listing holds over 150,000 distinct CDR3 sequences. Study observations and caveats: Diversity of TCRbeta measured by inverse Simpson was lower in IBD patients than in healthy co-twins.

CDR1 is SGHAT, CDR2 FQNNGV, per germline. The CDR3 contains 18 residues. The specimen was blood. The source is a human donor with ulcerative colitis or Crohn's disease, or a healthy co-twin of an affected twin (not recorded which). The J gene is TRBJ2-7, the V gene TRBV11-2; TCRdb proposes TRBD2, but this gene call is untestable without DNA. The CDR3 reads CASSLKGWREAPTYEQYF.